This is a list of T cell receptor beta chains from one sample in a study of cytotoxic CD8 clonotypes in ibrutinib-treated CLL. Method: immunoSEQ multiplex PCR; TCRdb's copy keeps in-frame clones and lacks some. This table holds approximately 140,000 clones, approximately 90% found once. Sample: PBMCs, taken after 12 months of ibrutinib treatment. These receptors were obtained from a human donor with chronic lymphocytic leukemia. Both conserved end residues are part of each CDR3. A D gene is named only where the DNA matches it firmly. The size field is filled for only some rows; it gives once, few, many or a size class.

clone_size: .; d_call: .; v_call: TRBV5-1; j_call: TRBJ2-5; cdr3_aa: CASSFPPGPNQETQYF; cdr3_nt: TGCGCCAGCAGCTTTCCCCCGGGCCCCAACCAAGAGACCCAGTACTTC
clone_size: once; d_call: .; v_call: TRBV19; j_call: TRBJ1-2; cdr3_aa: CASTLRAPQGGYTF; cdr3_nt: TGTGCCAGTACGTTACGGGCACCTCAAGGTGGCTACACCTTC
clone_size: .; d_call: .; v_call: TRBV29-1; j_call: TRBJ2-1; cdr3_aa: CSVEDGSSYNEQFF; cdr3_nt: TGCAGCGTTGAGGACGGGAGCTCCTACAATGAGCAGTTCTTC
clone_size: once; d_call: TRBD1; v_call: TRBV5-4; j_call: TRBJ1-1; cdr3_aa: CASTPAGTENTEAFF; cdr3_nt: TGTGCCAGCACACCCGCCGGGACAGAGAACACTGAAGCTTTCTTT
clone_size: .; d_call: .; v_call: TRBV27; j_call: TRBJ2-7; cdr3_aa: CASSLRESGSSYEQYF; cdr3_nt: TGTGCCAGCAGTTTAAGGGAGTCAGGGAGCTCCTACGAGCAGTACTTC
clone_size: .; d_call: .; v_call: TRBV5-4; j_call: TRBJ2-4; cdr3_aa: CASSSGLFAKNIQYF; cdr3_nt: TGTGCCAGCAGCTCGGGTCTTTTTGCCAAAAACATTCAGTACTTC
clone_size: .; d_call: TRBD2; v_call: TRBV13; j_call: TRBJ2-7; cdr3_aa: CASSLGGSGRADLYEQYF; cdr3_nt: TGTGCCAGCAGCTTAGGTGGGAGCGGGAGGGCCGACCTCTACGAGCAGTACTTC
clone_size: .; d_call: .; v_call: TRBV2; j_call: TRBJ2-2; cdr3_aa: CASGREGQAGELFF; cdr3_nt: TGTGCCAGCGGGCGGGAAGGCCAGGCCGGGGAGCTGTTTTTT
clone_size: .; d_call: .; v_call: TRBV7-9; j_call: TRBJ2-7; cdr3_aa: CASSYSPREFDEQYF; cdr3_nt: TGTGCCAGCAGCTATTCACCCCGGGAATTCGACGAGCAGTACTTC
clone_size: once; d_call: .; v_call: TRBV5-1; j_call: TRBJ2-1; cdr3_aa: CASSLAGVTNEQFF; cdr3_nt: TGCGCCAGCAGCTTGGCGGGAGTGACCAATGAGCAGTTCTTC
clone_size: .; d_call: TRBD1; v_call: TRBV6-6; j_call: TRBJ2-1; cdr3_aa: CASVPGQGNNEQFF; cdr3_nt: TGTGCCAGCGTCCCGGGACAGGGTAATAATGAGCAGTTCTTC
clone_size: .; d_call: .; v_call: TRBV7-2; j_call: TRBJ2-3; cdr3_aa: CASSLDRNADTQYF; cdr3_nt: TGTGCCAGCAGCTTAGACAGGAATGCAGATACGCAGTATTTT
clone_size: .; d_call: .; v_call: TRBV5-6; j_call: TRBJ2-4; cdr3_aa: CASWVWGAKNIQYF; cdr3_nt: TGTGCCAGCTGGGTTTGGGGGGCCAAAAACATTCAGTACTTC
clone_size: .; d_call: .; v_call: TRBV29-1; j_call: TRBJ2-2; cdr3_aa: CSVEGSNTGELFF; cdr3_nt: TGCAGCGTTGAAGGCTCCAACACCGGGGAGCTGTTTTTT
clone_size: .; d_call: TRBD2; v_call: TRBV28; j_call: TRBJ2-7; cdr3_aa: CASSGTSGSLSYEQYF; cdr3_nt: TGTGCCAGCAGTGGGACTAGCGGGAGCCTCTCCTACGAGCAGTACTTC
clone_size: .; d_call: TRBD2; v_call: TRBV7-9; j_call: TRBJ2-7; cdr3_aa: CASSSGTSGSTYEQYF; cdr3_nt: TGTGCCAGCAGCTCAGGGACTAGCGGGAGTACGTACGAGCAGTACTTC
clone_size: .; d_call: .; v_call: TRBV7-6; j_call: TRBJ2-5; cdr3_aa: CASSFSDGGETQYF; cdr3_nt: TGTGCCAGCAGCTTTTCCGATGGGGGAGAGACCCAGTACTTC
clone_size: .; d_call: .; v_call: TRBV4-1; j_call: TRBJ1-3; cdr3_aa: CASVGGTGNTIYF; cdr3_nt: TGCGCCAGCGTCGGGGGGACAGGAAACACCATATATTTT
clone_size: once; d_call: .; v_call: TRBV2; j_call: TRBJ2-7; cdr3_aa: CASSDNLPRDEQYF; cdr3_nt: TGTGCCAGCAGTGATAACCTTCCACGGGATGAGCAGTACTTC
clone_size: .; d_call: .; v_call: TRBV9; j_call: TRBJ2-2; cdr3_aa: CASSVYGSESGELFF; cdr3_nt: TGTGCCAGCAGCGTATACGGGAGCGAATCCGGGGAGCTGTTTTTT
clone_size: .; d_call: .; v_call: TRBV11-2; j_call: TRBJ1-1; cdr3_aa: CASSLAGDAEAFF; cdr3_nt: TGTGCCAGCAGCCTAGCAGGGGACGCTGAAGCTTTCTTT
clone_size: once; d_call: TRBD2; v_call: TRBV7-8; j_call: TRBJ2-1; cdr3_aa: CASSLPSGSYNEQFF; cdr3_nt: TGTGCCAGCAGCCTACCTAGCGGGAGCTACAATGAGCAGTTCTTC
clone_size: .; d_call: TRBD2; v_call: TRBV9; j_call: TRBJ2-7; cdr3_aa: CASSVTSGRSEQYF; cdr3_nt: TGTGCCAGCAGCGTAACTAGCGGGAGAAGCGAGCAGTACTTC
clone_size: .; d_call: TRBD2; v_call: TRBV9; j_call: TRBJ2-7; cdr3_aa: CASSVDLDMREDEQYF; cdr3_nt: TGTGCCAGCAGCGTCGACTTAGACATGCGGGAGGACGAGCAGTACTTC
clone_size: .; d_call: .; v_call: TRBV2; j_call: TRBJ2-1; cdr3_aa: CASSEIVTEQFF; cdr3_nt: TGTGCCAGCAGTGAAATAGTTACTGAGCAGTTCTTC
clone_size: .; d_call: .; v_call: TRBV19; j_call: TRBJ2-1; cdr3_aa: CASSRWWHNEQFF; cdr3_nt: TGTGCCAGTAGTCGGTGGTGGCACAATGAGCAGTTCTTC
clone_size: .; d_call: .; v_call: TRBV29-1; j_call: TRBJ1-2; cdr3_aa: CSERTLYGYTF; cdr3_nt: TGCAGCGAAAGGACCCTTTATGGCTACACCTTC
clone_size: .; d_call: TRBD1; v_call: TRBV27; j_call: TRBJ2-7; cdr3_aa: CASSFGQGSYEQYF; cdr3_nt: TGTGCCAGCAGTTTCGGACAGGGGTCCTACGAGCAGTACTTC
clone_size: .; d_call: .; v_call: TRBV27; j_call: TRBJ2-3; cdr3_aa: CASSSTGKGTQYF; cdr3_nt: TGTGCCAGCAGTTCAACAGGGAAAGGGACGCAGTATTTT
clone_size: .; d_call: .; v_call: TRBV4-3; j_call: TRBJ2-2; cdr3_aa: CASSQGGTSFRELFF; cdr3_nt: TGCGCCAGCAGCCAAGGGGGGACGTCGTTCCGGGAGCTGTTTTTT
clone_size: .; d_call: TRBD2; v_call: TRBV7-9; j_call: TRBJ2-2; cdr3_aa: CASSPVKRESTGELFF; cdr3_nt: TGTGCCAGCAGCCCAGTCAAGCGGGAGAGCACCGGGGAGCTGTTTTTT
clone_size: .; d_call: .; v_call: TRBV29-1; j_call: TRBJ1-1; cdr3_aa: CSVGTGWNTEAFF; cdr3_nt: TGCAGCGTTGGAACAGGGTGGAACACTGAAGCTTTCTTT
clone_size: .; d_call: .; v_call: TRBV7-2; j_call: TRBJ1-3; cdr3_aa: CASSLKGRVDTIYF; cdr3_nt: TGTGCCAGCAGCTTAAAGGGGAGGGTGGACACCATATATTTT
clone_size: .; d_call: .; v_call: TRBV20-1; j_call: TRBJ2-7; cdr3_aa: CSASYGFEQYF; cdr3_nt: TGCAGTGCGAGTTACGGGTTTGAGCAGTACTTC
clone_size: .; d_call: .; v_call: TRBV19; j_call: TRBJ2-1; cdr3_aa: CASSMQQSSYNEQFF; cdr3_nt: TGTGCCAGTAGTATGCAACAGAGCTCCTACAATGAGCAGTTCTTC
clone_size: .; d_call: TRBD2; v_call: TRBV19; j_call: TRBJ2-7; cdr3_aa: CASSIRGGRASEQYF; cdr3_nt: TGTGCCAGTAGTATTCGCGGCGGGAGGGCCTCCGAGCAGTACTTC
clone_size: once; d_call: .; v_call: TRBV9; j_call: TRBJ2-5; cdr3_aa: CASSVAGLIETQYF; cdr3_nt: TGTGCCAGCAGCGTAGCGGGACTGATAGAGACCCAGTACTTC
clone_size: .; d_call: TRBD2; v_call: TRBV5-1; j_call: TRBJ2-3; cdr3_aa: CASSPGTSGRITDTQYF; cdr3_nt: TGCGCCAGCAGCCCTGGGACTAGCGGGAGGATCACAGATACGCAGTATTTT
clone_size: .; d_call: .; v_call: TRBV6-4; j_call: TRBJ1-2; cdr3_aa: CASSVTGNGDYGYTF; cdr3_nt: TGTGCCAGCAGTGTTACGGGGAATGGAGACTATGGCTACACCTTC